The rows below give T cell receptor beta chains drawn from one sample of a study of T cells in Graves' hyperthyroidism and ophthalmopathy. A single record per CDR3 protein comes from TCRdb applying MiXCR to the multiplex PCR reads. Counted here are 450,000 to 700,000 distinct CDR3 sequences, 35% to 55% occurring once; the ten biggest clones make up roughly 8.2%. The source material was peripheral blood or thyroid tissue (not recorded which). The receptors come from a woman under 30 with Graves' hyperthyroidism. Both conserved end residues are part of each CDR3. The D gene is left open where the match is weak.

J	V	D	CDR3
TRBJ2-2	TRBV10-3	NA	CAIKGTEYTGELFF
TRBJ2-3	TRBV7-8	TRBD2	CASSFTSGRAADTQYF
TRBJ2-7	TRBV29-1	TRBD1	CSVQDRVDEQYF
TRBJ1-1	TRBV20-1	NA	CSALRNRFTASNTEAFF
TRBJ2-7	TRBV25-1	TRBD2	CASSGTSVGYEQYF
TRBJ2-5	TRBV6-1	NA	CASSYSQGCEIIQETQYF
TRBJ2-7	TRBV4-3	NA	CASSQESWQGSYEQYF
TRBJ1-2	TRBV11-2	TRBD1	CASSLEGSGTGDYGYTF
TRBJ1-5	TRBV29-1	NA	CSARQAHQPQHF
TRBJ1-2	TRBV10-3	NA	CAIRTAGSRGYTF
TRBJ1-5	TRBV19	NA	CASTPGQPQHF
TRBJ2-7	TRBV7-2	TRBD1	CASSYRTGGNEQYF
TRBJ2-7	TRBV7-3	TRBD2	CASSTGAGGPYEQYF
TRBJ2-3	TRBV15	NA	CATSRSSRGSGDTQYF
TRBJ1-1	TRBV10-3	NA	CAISVERHLNTEAFF
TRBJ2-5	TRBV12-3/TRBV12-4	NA	CASTRSQETQYF
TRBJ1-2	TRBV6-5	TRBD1	CASSYFTLDRGRNGYTF
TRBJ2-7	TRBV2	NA	CASSVDPSVTYEQYF
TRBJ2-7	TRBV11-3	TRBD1	CASSTGQGEQYF
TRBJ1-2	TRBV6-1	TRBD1	CASTTRGGLGSGYTF
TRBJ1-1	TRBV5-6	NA	CASSLAVGLNTEAFF
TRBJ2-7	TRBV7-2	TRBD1	CASSSGTGGVLLYYEQYF
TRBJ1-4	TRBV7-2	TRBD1	CASSGTGVGEKLFF
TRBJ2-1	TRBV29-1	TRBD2	CSVGLSSGHNEQFF
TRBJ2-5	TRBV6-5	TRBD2	CASSGASGRETQYF
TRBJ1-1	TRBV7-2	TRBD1	CASSASTGSAEAFF
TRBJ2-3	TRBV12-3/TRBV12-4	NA	CASSLVNTDTQYF
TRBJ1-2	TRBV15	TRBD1	CATSSDDREFRYGYTF
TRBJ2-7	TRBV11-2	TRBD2	CASSLGGFVAYEQCF
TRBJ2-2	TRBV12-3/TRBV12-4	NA	CASSLEFGVRTGELFF
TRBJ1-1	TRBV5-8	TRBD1	CASRTGESTEAFF
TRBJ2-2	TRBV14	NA	CASSQDYDTGELFF
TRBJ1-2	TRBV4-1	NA	CASSQMGFVPGRSTYGYTF
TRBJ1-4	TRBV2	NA	CASKDGGKEKLFF
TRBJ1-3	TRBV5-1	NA	CASSQGSSGNTIYF
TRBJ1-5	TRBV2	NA	CASTIEGASNQPQHF
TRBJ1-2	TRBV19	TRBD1	CASHTTGGLFGYTF
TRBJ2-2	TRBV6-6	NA	CASSYGGVNTGELFF
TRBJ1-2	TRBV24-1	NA	CASGRGYYGYTF